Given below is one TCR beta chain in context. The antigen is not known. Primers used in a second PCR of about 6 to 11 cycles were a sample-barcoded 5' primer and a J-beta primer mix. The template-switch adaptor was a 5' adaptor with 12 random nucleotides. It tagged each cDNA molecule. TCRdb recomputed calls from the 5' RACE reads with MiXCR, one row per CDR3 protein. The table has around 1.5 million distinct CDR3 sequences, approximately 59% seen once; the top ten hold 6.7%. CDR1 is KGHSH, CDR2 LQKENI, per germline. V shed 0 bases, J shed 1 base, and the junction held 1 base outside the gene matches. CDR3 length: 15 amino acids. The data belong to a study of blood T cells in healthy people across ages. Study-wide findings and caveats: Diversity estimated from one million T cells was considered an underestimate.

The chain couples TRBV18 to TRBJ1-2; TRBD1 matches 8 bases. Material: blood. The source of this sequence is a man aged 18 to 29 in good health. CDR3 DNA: TGTGCCAGCTCACCACCGACAGGGGTTAACTATGGCTACACCTTC. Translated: CASSPPTGVNYGYTF.